This TCR beta chain was sequenced during a study of OX40 agonist ivuxolimab in advanced cancers. The germline CDR1 and CDR2 sequences are MNHNS and SASEGT. Germline trimming cut 5 bases from V and 4 bases from J; bases unmatched to any gene: 7. This CDR3 has 14 amino acids. Some clones are missing from TCRdb's copy, which holds only in-frame ones; the method was immunoSEQ multiplex PCR. The sample contains some 64,000 clones, 92% of which appear only once. Sequencing used CD4+ or CD8+ T cells sorted from blood, obtained in a trial of the OX40 agonist ivuxolimab. The TCR comes from an adult with an advanced solid tumor such as melanoma, head and neck, liver or kidney cancer. This chain connects TRBV6-1 to TRBJ1-1; 7 nucleotides align to TRBD1. The DNA of the CDR3 is TGTGCCAGCAGTTATACCCCAGGGGGCACTGAAGCTTTCTTT. It encodes CASSYTPGGTEAFF.